The rows below give T cell receptor beta chains drawn from one sample of a study of blood T cell repertoires in COVID-19. The method was immunoSEQ multiplex PCR; TCRdb's version includes in-frame clones alone and lacks a portion of them. The repertoire has approximately 86,000 clones, 80% of them found once; the top ten carry around a tenth. Material: peripheral blood. Every receptor here comes from a woman between 70 and 85 years old with acute or convalescent COVID-19. Both conserved end residues are part of each CDR3. Fields, in order: D gene, clone size, V gene, J gene, CDR3 protein, CDR3 DNA. A D gene is named only where the DNA matches it firmly. The size field is filled for only some rows; it gives once, few, many or a size class.

>.|.|TRBV2|TRBJ1-3
CASRGRVRTPENTIYF
TGTGCCAGCAGGGGCCGAGTCCGGACACCTGAAAACACCATATATTTT
>TRBD2|.|TRBV7-2|TRBJ2-3
CASSRLAGGPDTQYF
TGTGCCAGCAGCAGACTAGCGGGGGGACCAGATACGCAGTATTTT
>TRBD1|.|TRBV30|TRBJ1-5
CAARRAGGNQPQHF
TGTGCTGCCCGACGCGCAGGGGGAAATCAGCCCCAGCATTTT
>TRBD1|few|TRBV5-1|TRBJ2-7
CASSSQGPSYEQYF
TGCGCCAGCAGCTCACAGGGGCCTTCCTACGAGCAGTACTTC
>.|.|TRBV30|TRBJ2-5
CAWSVSNSETQYF
TGTGCCTGGAGTGTAAGCAATTCGGAGACCCAGTACTTC
>.|.|TRBV21-1|TRBJ2-7
CASSPLDIYEQYF
TGTGCCAGCAGCCCCTTGGACATCTACGAGCAGTACTTC
>TRBD2|.|TRBV5-4|TRBJ2-2
CASSPGTSGARAGELFF
TGTGCCAGCAGCCCCGGGACTAGCGGGGCGAGGGCCGGGGAGCTGTTTTTT
>TRBD1|.|TRBV7-2|TRBJ2-3
CASSLTGQGGDTQYF
TGTGCCAGCAGCTTAACAGGACAGGGAGGTGATACGCAGTATTTT
>TRBD2|.|TRBV2|TRBJ2-1
CASTLLAGGTNEQFF
TGTGCCAGCACGCTTCTAGCGGGGGGCACCAATGAGCAGTTCTTC
>TRBD2|.|TRBV27|TRBJ2-5
CASSLGLAGETQYF
TGTGCCAGCAGTCTGGGACTAGCGGGTGAGACCCAGTACTTC
>.|.|TRBV5-4|TRBJ2-1
CASSLGLGAYNEQFF
TGTGCCAGCAGCTTGGGGCTCGGGGCCTACAATGAGCAGTTCTTC
>.|.|TRBV5-6|TRBJ1-1
CASSWDPGQNTEAFF
TGTGCCAGCAGCTGGGATCCGGGACAGAACACTGAAGCTTTCTTT
>.|.|TRBV6-6|TRBJ1-2
CASRSDTFNYGYTF
TGTGCCAGCAGATCGGACACCTTCAACTATGGCTACACCTTC
>.|few|TRBV19|TRBJ1-1
CASSIRQGFTEAFF
TGTGCCAGTAGTATTAGGCAGGGTTTTACTGAAGCTTTCTTT
>.|once|TRBV25-1|TRBJ1-2
CASSDWGQGGYTF
TGTGCCAGCAGTGATTGGGGGCAGGGAGGCTACACCTTC
>TRBD1|.|TRBV29-1|TRBJ2-3
CSVRQGAADTQYF
TGCAGCGTTCGACAGGGGGCTGCAGATACGCAGTATTTT
>TRBD2|.|TRBV5-1|TRBJ2-1
CASSLPKRTSGQWSSYNEQFF
TGCGCCAGCAGCTTGCCCAAGCGGACTAGCGGCCAATGGAGCTCCTACAATGAGCAGTTCTTC
>TRBD1|.|TRBV27|TRBJ2-3
CASSPLDRVSTDTQYF
TGTGCCAGCAGTCCGCTGGACAGGGTAAGCACAGATACGCAGTATTTT
>.|.|TRBV5-8|TRBJ2-5
CASSLWGDPEETQYF
TGTGCCAGCAGCTTGTGGGGGGACCCTGAAGAGACCCAGTACTTC
>TRBD1|.|TRBV28|TRBJ1-6
CASSLVRQGGLGGSPLHF
TGTGCCAGCAGTTTAGTCCGGCAAGGGGGCCTCGGGGGATCACCCCTCCACTTT
>.|.|TRBV19|TRBJ1-3
CASSMRGNTIYF
TGTGCCAGTAGTATGCGGGGAAACACCATATATTTT
>.|.|TRBV11-2|TRBJ2-1
CASSLVPSNYDEQFF
TGTGCCAGCAGCTTAGTTCCTTCAAACTACGATGAGCAGTTCTTC
>.|.|TRBV2|TRBJ2-5
CASRQGSEETQYF
TGTGCCAGCAGACAGGGTTCGGAGGAGACCCAGTACTTC
>TRBD2|.|TRBV6-2/TRBV6-3|TRBJ2-1
CASSQRTSGGPRGENEQFF
TGTGCCAGCAGTCAGAGGACTAGCGGGGGTCCCCGCGGGGAGAATGAGCAGTTCTTC
>.|.|TRBV2|TRBJ1-3
CASSESTVSGNTIYF
TGTGCCAGCAGTGAAAGCACGGTCTCTGGAAACACCATATATTTT
>TRBD2|few|TRBV9|TRBJ2-3
CASSRLAGAPDTQYF
TGTGCCAGCTCCCGGCTAGCGGGAGCCCCAGATACGCAGTATTTT
>TRBD1|.|TRBV2|TRBJ1-2
CASGRDSLINYGYTF
TGTGCCAGCGGCCGGGACAGCCTCATAAACTATGGCTACACCTTC
>TRBD2|few|TRBV4-1|TRBJ2-1
CASSQVPGLAENEQFF
TGCGCCAGCAGCCAAGTTCCGGGACTAGCGGAGAATGAGCAGTTCTTC
>.|.|TRBV28|TRBJ2-5
CASSFTRETQYF
TGTGCCAGCAGTTTTACGAGAGAGACCCAGTACTTC
>TRBD1|.|TRBV7-8|TRBJ2-1
CASSSPGQGSYEQFF
TGTGCCAGCAGCTCACCGGGACAGGGCTCGTATGAGCAGTTCTTC
>TRBD1|.|TRBV7-2|TRBJ1-1
CASSRQGPTEAFF
TGTGCCAGCAGCCGACAGGGCCCCACAGAAGCTTTCTTT
>TRBD1|.|TRBV27|TRBJ1-5
CASGPSGQGYQPQHF
TGTGCCAGCGGCCCCTCAGGACAGGGTTATCAGCCCCAGCATTTT
>TRBD2|few|TRBV19|TRBJ2-7
CASSMGGLAGLYEQYF
TGTGCCAGTAGTATGGGCGGACTAGCGGGCCTCTACGAGCAGTACTTC